This T cell receptor beta chain was captured by sequencing in a study of cytomegalovirus exposure and HLA in healthy donors. Measured with immunoSEQ multiplex PCR; TCRdb has only the in-frame clones, and not every one. The sample consists of about 180,000 clones, about 85% of them appearing once. The sample taken for sequencing was PBMCs. The receptor was isolated from a man aged 18 to 30 in good health and CMV-seropositive.

CDR3 residues: CASSRGSVTDTQYF. The DNA for the CDR3 is TGTGCCAGCAGTCGCGGTAGCGTAACAGATACGCAGTATTTT. The V gene is TRBV7-3, the J gene TRBJ2-3, with a tentative D call TRBD2 (5 bases). The CDR3 runs to 14 residues. V lost 6 bases to trimming and J lost 3 bases, with 13 bases between them. CDR1 SGHTA and CDR2 FQGTGA come from the germline V gene.